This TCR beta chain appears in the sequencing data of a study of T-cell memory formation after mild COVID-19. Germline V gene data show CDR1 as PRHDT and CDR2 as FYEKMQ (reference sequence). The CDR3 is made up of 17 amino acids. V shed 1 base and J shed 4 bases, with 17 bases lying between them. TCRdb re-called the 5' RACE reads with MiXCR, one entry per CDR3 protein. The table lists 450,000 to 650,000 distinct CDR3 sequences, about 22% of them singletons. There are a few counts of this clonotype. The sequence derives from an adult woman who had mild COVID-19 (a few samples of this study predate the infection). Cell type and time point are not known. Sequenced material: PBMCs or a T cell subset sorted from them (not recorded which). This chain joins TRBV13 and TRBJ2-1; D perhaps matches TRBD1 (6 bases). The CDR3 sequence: CASSLVRPDRRYNEQFF. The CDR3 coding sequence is TGTGCCAGCAGCTTAGTAAGACCTGACAGGCGTTACAATGAGCAGTTCTTC. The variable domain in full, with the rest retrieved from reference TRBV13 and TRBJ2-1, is AAGVIQSPRHLIKEKRETATLKCYPIPRHDTVYWYQQGPGQDPQFLISFYEKMQSDKGSIPDRFSAQQFSDYHSELNMSSLELGDSALYFCASSLVRPDRRYNEQFFGPGTRLTVL.